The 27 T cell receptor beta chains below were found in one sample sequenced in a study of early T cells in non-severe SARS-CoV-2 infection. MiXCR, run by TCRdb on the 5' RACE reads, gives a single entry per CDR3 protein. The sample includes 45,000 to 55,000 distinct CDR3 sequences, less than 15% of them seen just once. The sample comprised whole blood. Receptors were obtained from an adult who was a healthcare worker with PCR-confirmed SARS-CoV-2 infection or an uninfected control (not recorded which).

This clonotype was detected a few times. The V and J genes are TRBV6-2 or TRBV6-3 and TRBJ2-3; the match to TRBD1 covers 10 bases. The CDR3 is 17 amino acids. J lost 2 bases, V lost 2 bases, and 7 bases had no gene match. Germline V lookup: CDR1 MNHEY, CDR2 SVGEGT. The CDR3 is CASSYPPGQGTTDTQYF. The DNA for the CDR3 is TGTGCCAGCAGTTACCCACCGGGACAGGGGACCACAGATACGCAGTATTTT.

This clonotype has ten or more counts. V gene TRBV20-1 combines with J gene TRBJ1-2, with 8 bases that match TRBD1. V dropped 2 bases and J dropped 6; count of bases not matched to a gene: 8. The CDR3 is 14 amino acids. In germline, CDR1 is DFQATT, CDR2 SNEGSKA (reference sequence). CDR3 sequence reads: CSARPGGPPDGYTF. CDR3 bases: TGCAGTGCTAGACCAGGGGGCCCCCCCGATGGCTACACCTTC.

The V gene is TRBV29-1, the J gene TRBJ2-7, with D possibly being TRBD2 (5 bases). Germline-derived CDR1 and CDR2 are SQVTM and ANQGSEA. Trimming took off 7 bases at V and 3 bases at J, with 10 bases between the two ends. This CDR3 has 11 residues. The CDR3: CSATTNYEQYF. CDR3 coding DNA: TGCAGCGCCACGACTAACTACGAGCAGTACTTC.

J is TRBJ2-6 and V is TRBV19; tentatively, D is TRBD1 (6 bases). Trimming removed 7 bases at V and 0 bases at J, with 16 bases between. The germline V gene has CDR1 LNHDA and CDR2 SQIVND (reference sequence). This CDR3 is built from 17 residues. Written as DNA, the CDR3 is TGTGCCAGTACCCCCCTCCCAGGGGCCTCTGGGGCCAACGTCCTGACTTTC. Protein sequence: CASTPLPGASGANVLTF.

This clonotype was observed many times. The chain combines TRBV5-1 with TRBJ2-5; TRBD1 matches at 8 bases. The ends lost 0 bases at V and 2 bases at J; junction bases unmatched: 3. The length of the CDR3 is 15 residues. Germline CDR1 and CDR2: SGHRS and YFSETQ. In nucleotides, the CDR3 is TGCGCCAGCAGCTTGGATAACAGGGGGCAAGAGACCCAGTACTTC. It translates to CASSLDNRGQETQYF.

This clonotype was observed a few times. The CDR3 loop is CASSQSSRSSGANVLTF. The CDR3 DNA sequence: TGTGCCAGCAGCCAGAGTAGCAGGAGCTCTGGGGCCAACGTCCTGACTTTC. The chain has TRBV7-2 and TRBJ2-6; D is unresolved. This CDR3 region has 17 residues. Trimming shortened V by 5 bases and J by 0 bases, and 14 bases separated the two germline ends. Germline CDR1 is SGHTA and CDR2 is FQGNSA.

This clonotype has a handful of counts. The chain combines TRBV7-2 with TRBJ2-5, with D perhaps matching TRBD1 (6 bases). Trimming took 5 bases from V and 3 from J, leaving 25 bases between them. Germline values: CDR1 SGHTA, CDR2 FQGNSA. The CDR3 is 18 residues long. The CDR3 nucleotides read TGTGCCAGCAGCCGCTATATGTCTCAGGGGCCACAGAAAGAGACCCAGTACTTC. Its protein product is CASSRYMSQGPQKETQYF. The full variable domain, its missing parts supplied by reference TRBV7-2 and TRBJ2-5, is GAGVSQSPSNKVTEKGKDVELRCDPISGHTALYWYRQSLGQGLEFLIYFQGNSAPDKSGLPSDRFSAERTGGSVSTLTIQRTQQEDSAVYLCASSRYMSQGPQKETQYFGPGTRLLVL.

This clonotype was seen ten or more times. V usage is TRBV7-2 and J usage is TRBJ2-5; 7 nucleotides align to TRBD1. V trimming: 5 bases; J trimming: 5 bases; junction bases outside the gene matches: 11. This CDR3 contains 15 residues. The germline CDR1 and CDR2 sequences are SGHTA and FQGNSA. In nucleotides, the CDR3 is TGTGCCAGCAGCCTAAAACAGGGGTATAGGGAGACCCAGTACTTC. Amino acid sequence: CASSLKQGYRETQYF.

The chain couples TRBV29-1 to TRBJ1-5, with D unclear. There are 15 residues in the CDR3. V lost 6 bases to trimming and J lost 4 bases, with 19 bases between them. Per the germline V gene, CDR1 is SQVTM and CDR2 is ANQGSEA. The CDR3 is CSVLIGPGPNQPQHF. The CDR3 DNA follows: TGCAGCGTCCTCATCGGTCCAGGACCGAATCAGCCCCAGCATTTT.

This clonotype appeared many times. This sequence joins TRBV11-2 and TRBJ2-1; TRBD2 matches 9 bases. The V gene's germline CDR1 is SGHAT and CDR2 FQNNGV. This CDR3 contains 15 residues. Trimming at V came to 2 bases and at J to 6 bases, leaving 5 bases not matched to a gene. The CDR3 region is CASSLWAGGPNEQFF. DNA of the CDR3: TGTGCCAGCAGCTTATGGGCGGGGGGGCCCAATGAGCAGTTCTTC. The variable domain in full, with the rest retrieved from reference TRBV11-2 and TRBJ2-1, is EAGVAQSPRYKIIEKRQSVAFWCNPISGHATLYWYQQILGQGPKLLIQFQNNGVVDDSQLPKDRFSAERLKGVDSTLKIQPAKLEDSAVYLCASSLWAGGPNEQFFGPGTRLTVL.

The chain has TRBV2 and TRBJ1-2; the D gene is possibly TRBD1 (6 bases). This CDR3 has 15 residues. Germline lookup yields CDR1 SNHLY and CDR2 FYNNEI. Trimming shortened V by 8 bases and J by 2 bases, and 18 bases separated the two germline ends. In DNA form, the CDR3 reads TGTGCCAGCGCTACGGTAGGGGGGCCCAACTATGGCTACACCTTC. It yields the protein CASATVGGPNYGYTF. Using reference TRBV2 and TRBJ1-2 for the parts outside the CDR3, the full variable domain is EPEVTQTPSHQVTQMGQEVILRCVPISNHLYFYWYRQILGQKVEFLVSFYNNEISEKSEIFDDQFSVERPDGSNFTLKIRSTKLEDSAMYFCASATVGGPNYGYTFGSGTRLTVV.

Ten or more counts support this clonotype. CDR3 nucleotide sequence: TGTGCCAGCAGCCATAGCGGGCTCTCCTACGAGCAGTACTTC. Translating it yields CASSHSGLSYEQYF. The V and J genes are TRBV3-1 and TRBJ2-7; 7 positions agree with TRBD2. CDR1 and CDR2 (germline): LGHDT, YNNKEL (reference sequence). This CDR3 has 14 amino acids. Trimming cost V 3 bases and J 0 bases; bases outside gene matches: 2.

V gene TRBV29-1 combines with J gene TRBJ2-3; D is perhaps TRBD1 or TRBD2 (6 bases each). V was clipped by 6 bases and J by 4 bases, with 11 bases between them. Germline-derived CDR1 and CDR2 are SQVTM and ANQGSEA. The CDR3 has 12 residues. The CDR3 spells CSVGGTADTQYF. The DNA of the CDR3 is TGCAGCGTAGGGGGGACCGCAGATACGCAGTATTTT.

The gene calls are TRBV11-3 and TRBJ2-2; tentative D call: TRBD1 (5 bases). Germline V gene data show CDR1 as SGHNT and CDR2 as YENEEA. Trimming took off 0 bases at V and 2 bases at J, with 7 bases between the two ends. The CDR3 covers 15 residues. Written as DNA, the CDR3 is TGTGCCAGCAGCTTAGACAGGGCTAACACCGGGGAGCTGTTTTTT. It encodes CASSLDRANTGELFF. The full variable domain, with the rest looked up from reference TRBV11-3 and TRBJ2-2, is EAGVVQSPRYKIIEKKQPVAFWCNPISGHNTLYWYLQNLGQGPELLIRYENEEAVDDSQLPKDRFSAERLKGVDSTLKIQPAELGDSAVYLCASSLDRANTGELFFGEGSRLTVL.

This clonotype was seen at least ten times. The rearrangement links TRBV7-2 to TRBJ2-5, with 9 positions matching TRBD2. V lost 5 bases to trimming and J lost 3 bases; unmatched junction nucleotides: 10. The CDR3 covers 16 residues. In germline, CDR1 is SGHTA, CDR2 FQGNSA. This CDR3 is CASSLRQRGAEETQYF. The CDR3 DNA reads TGTGCCAGCAGCCTTCGGCAGCGGGGGGCGGAAGAGACCCAGTACTTC.

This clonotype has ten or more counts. DNA of the CDR3: TGCGCCAGCAGCTTTGGGGGTAAAGAGCAGTTCTTC. Protein: CASSFGGKEQFF. J is TRBJ2-1 and V is TRBV5-1; D possibly uses TRBD1 or TRBD2 (5 bases each). Trimming removed 2 bases at V and 10 bases at J, with 10 bases between. The CDR3 extends over 12 amino acids. Germline values: CDR1 SGHRS, CDR2 YFSETQ.

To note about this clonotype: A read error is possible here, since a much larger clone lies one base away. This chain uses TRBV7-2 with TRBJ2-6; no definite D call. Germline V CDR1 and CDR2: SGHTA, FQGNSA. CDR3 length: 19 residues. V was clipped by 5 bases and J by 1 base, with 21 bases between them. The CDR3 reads CASSPSQSTAPSGANVLTF. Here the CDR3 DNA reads TGTGCCAGCAGCCCGAGTCAGTCCACTGCTCCTTCTGGGGCCAACGTCCTGACTTTC.

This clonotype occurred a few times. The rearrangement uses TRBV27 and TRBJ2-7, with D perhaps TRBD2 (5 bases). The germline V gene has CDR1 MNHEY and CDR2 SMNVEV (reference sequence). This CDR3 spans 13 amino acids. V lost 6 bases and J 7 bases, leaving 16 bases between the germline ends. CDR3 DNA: TGTGCCAGCAGCCTAGACGGAGGTTGGGAGCAGTACTTC. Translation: CASSLDGGWEQYF.

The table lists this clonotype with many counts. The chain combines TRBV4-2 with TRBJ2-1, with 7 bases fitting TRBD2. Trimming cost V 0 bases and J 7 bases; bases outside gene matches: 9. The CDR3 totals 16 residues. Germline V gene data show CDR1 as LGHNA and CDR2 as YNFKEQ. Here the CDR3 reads CASSQDVSGMRNEQFF. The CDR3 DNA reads TGTGCCAGCAGCCAAGATGTAAGCGGGATGAGGAATGAGCAGTTCTTC.

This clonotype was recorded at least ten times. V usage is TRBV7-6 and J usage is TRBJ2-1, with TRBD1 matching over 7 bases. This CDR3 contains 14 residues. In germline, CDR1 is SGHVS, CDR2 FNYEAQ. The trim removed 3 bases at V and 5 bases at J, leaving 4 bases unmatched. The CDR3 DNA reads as TGTGCCAGCAGCTTGGCAGGGGGAGACAATGAGCAGTTCTTC. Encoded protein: CASSLAGGDNEQFF.

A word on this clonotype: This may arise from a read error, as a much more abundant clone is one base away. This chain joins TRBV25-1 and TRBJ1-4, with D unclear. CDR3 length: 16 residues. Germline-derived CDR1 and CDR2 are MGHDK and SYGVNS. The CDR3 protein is CASRGSLGATKEKLFF. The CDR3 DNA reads TGTGCCAGCAGGGGGTCTCTCGGTGCAACTAAAGAAAAACTGTTTTTT.

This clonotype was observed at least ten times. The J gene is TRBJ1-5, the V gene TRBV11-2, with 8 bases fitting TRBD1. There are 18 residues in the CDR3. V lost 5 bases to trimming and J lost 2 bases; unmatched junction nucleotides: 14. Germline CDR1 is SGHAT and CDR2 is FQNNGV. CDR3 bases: TGTGCCAGCAGCCGTATTGAGGGACAGGTCGACGGCAATCAGCCCCAGCATTTT. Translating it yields CASSRIEGQVDGNQPQHF.

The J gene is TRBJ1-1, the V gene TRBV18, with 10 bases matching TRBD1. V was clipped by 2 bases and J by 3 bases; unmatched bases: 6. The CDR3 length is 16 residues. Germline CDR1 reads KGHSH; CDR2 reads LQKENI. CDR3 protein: CASSPARDRGHTEAFF. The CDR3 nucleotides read TGTGCCAGCTCACCAGCAAGAGACAGGGGGCACACTGAAGCTTTCTTT.

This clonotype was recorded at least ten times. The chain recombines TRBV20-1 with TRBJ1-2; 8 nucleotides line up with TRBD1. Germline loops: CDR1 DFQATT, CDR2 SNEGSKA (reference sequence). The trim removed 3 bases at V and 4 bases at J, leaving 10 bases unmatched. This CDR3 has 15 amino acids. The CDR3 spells CSASPRQGSGYGYTF. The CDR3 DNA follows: TGCAGTGCTAGCCCCCGACAGGGGTCGGGCTATGGCTACACCTTC.

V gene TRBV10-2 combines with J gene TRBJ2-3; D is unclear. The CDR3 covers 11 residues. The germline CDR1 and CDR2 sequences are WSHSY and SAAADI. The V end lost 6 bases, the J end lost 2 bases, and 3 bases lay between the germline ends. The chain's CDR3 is CASRHTDTQYF. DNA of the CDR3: TGCGCCAGCAGACACACAGATACGCAGTATTTT.

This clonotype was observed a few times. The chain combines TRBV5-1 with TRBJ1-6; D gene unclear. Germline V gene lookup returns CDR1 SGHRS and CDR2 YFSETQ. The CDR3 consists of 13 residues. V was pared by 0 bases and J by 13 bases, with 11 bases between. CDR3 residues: CASSLDGMGPLHF. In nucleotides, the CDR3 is TGCGCCAGCAGCTTGGACGGAATGGGGCCCCTCCACTTT.

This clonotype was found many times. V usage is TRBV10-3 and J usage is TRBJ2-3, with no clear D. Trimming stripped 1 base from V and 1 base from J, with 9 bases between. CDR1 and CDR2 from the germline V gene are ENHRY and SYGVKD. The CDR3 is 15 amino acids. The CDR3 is CAISELTGGTDTQYF. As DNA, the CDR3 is TGTGCCATCAGTGAGTTAACTGGGGGCACAGATACGCAGTATTTT.